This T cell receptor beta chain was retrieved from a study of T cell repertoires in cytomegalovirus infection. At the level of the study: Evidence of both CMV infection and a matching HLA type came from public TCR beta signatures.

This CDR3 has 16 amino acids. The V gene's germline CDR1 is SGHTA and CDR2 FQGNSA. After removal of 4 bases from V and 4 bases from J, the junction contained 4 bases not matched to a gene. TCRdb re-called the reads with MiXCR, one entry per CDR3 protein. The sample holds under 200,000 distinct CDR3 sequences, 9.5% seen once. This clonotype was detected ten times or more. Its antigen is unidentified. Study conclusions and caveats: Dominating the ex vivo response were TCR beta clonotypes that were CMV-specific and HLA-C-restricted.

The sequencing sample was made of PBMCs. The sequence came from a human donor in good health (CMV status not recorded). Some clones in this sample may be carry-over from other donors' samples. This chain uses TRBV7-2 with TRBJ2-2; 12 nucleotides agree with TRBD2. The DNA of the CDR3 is TGTGCCAGCAGCTCCCTGGGACTAGCGGGCACCGGGGAGCTGTTTTTT. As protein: CASSSLGLAGTGELFF.